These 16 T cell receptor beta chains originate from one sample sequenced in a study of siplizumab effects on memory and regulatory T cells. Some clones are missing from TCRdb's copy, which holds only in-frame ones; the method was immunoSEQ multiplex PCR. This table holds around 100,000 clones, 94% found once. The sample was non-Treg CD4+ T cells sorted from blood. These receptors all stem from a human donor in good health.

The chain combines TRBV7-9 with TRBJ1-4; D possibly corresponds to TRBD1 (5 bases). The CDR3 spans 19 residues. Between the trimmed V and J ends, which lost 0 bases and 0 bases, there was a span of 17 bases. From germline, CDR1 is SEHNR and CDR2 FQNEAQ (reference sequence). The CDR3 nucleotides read TGTGCCAGCAGCTTAGCGCCTAGGAGGGGAGATTCAACTAATGAAAAACTGTTTTTT. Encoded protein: CASSLAPRRGDSTNEKLFF.

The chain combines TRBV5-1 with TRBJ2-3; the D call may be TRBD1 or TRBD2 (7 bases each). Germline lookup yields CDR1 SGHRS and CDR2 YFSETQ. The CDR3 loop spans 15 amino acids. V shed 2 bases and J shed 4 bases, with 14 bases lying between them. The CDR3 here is CASSLVQGRADTQYF. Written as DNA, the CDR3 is TGCGCCAGCAGCTTAGTACAGGGGAGGGCAGATACGCAGTATTTT. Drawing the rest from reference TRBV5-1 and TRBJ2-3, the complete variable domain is KAGVTQTPRYLIKTRGQQVTLSCSPISGHRSVSWYQQTPGQGLQFLFEYFSETQRNKGNFPGRFSGRQFSNSRSEMNVSTLELGDSALYLCASSLVQGRADTQYFGPGTRLTVL.

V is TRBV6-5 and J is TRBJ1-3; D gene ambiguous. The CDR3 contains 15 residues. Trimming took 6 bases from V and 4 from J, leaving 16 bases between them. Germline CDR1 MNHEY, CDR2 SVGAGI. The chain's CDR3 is CASSPPGIEGNTIYF. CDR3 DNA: TGTGCCAGCAGCCCACCCGGTATTGAAGGAAACACCATATATTTT.

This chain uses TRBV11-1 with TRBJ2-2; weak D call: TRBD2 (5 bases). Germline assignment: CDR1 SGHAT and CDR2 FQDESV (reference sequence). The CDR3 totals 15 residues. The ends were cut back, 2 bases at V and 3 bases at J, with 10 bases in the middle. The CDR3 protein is CASSLPGVDTGELFF. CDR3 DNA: TGTGCCAGCAGCTTACCCGGGGTAGACACCGGGGAGCTGTTTTTT.

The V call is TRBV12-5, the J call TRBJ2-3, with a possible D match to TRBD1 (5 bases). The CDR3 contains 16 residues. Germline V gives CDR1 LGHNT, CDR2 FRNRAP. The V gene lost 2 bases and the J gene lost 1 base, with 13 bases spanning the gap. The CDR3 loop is CASGLFSGHGTDTQYF. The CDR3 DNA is TGTGCTAGTGGTTTGTTTTCAGGGCACGGCACAGATACGCAGTATTTT.

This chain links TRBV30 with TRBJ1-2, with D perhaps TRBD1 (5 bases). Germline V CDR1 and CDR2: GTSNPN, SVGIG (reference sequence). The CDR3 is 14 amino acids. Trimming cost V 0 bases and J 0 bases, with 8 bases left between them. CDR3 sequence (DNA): TGTGCCTGGAGTGTACTGGGGGCTAACTATGGCTACACCTTC. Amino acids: CAWSVLGANYGYTF.

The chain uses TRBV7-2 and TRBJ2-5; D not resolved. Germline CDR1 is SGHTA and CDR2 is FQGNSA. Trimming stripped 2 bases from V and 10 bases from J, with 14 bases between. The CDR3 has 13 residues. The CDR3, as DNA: TGTGCCAGCAGCTTATTTGCCTCAAGCGACCAGTACTTC. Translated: CASSLFASSDQYF.

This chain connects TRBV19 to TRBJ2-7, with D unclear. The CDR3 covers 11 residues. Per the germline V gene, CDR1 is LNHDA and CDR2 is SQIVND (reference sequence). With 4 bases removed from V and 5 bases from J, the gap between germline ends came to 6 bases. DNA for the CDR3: TGTGCCAGTAGTACCCGCCACGAGCAGTACTTC. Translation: CASSTRHEQYF.

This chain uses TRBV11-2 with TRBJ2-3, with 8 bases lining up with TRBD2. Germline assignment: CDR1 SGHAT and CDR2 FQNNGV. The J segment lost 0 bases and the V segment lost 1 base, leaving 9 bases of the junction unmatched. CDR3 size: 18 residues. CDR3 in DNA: TGTGCCAGCAGCTTAGTTTACGGCGGGAGGATAAGCACAGATACGCAGTATTTT. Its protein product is CASSLVYGGRISTDTQYF.

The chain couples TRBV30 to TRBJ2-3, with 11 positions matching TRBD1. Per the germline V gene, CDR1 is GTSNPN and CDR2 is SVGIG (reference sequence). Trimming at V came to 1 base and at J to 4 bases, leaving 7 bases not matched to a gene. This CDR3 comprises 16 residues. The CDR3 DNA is TGTGCCTGGAGTGCCCCCGGACAGGGGGCGGCAGATACGCAGTATTTT. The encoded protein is CAWSAPGQGAADTQYF.

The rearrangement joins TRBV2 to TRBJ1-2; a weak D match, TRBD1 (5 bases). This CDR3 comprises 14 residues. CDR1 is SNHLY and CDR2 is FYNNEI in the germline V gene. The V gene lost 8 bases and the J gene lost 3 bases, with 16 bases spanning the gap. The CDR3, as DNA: TGTGCCAGCCGGGACTTAATACTTCACTATGGCTACACCTTC. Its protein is CASRDLILHYGYTF.

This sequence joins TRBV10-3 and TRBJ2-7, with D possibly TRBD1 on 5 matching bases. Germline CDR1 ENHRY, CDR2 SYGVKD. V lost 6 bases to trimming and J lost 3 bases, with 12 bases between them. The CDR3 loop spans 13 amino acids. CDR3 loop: CAIRIIDSYEQYF. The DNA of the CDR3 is TGTGCCATCAGGATCATCGACAGCTACGAGCAGTACTTC.

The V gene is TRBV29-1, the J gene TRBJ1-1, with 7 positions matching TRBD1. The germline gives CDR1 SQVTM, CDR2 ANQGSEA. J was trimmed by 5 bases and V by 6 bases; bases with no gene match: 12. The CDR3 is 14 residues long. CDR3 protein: CSVLLRGYKTEAFF. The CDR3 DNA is TGCAGCGTATTACTCAGGGGGTATAAAACTGAAGCTTTCTTT.

CDR3 region: CATSRDRETQYF. For the CDR3, the DNA is TGTGCCACCAGCAGAGATAGAGAGACCCAGTACTTC. This chain uses TRBV15 with TRBJ2-5; D is undetermined. The CDR3 spans 12 residues. CDR1 is LNHNV and CDR2 is YYDKDF in the germline V gene (reference sequence). The V end was cut by 0 bases, the J end by 4 bases, with 3 bases between.

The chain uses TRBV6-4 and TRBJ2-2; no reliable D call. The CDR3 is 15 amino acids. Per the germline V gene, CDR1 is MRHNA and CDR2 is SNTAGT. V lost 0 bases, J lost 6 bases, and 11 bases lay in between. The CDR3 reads CASSDSLRTPGELFF. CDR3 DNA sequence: TGTGCCAGCAGTGACTCGCTGCGAACCCCCGGGGAGCTGTTTTTT.

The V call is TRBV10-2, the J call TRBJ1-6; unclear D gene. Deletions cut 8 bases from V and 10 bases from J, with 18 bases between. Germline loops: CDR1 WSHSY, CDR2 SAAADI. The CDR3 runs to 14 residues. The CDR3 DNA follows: TGCGCCAGCTCGAGCGACCCGTCGGGATCACCCCTCCACTTT. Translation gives CASSSDPSGSPLHF.